The clone carrying this TCR beta chain was detected a few times. Antigen specificity is unknown. Looked up from germline, CDR1 is DFQATT and CDR2 is SNEGSKA (reference sequence). This CDR3 has 14 amino acids. Unique molecular identifiers were present on the cDNA, which also gained a universal primer site by template switching. Using its own MiXCR run on the 5' RACE reads, TCRdb lists one record per CDR3 protein. This table has approximately 1.8 million distinct CDR3 sequences, about 30% appearing once. The sample comes from a study of identical twins. Broader study findings: Within cord blood, abundant beta clonotypes carried fewer insertions, but memory repertoires showed no such trend.

The sequence derives from a newborn girl in good health. What was sequenced was cord blood. J is TRBJ2-4 and V is TRBV20-1, with TRBD2 matching over 7 bases. The J call is in doubt because the DNA end fits TRBJ2-7 better. CDR3 DNA: TGCAGTGCTCCCACCGGACTAGGAGTAAACGAGCAGTACTTC. Protein sequence: CSAPTGLGVNEQYF.